The 20 T cell receptor beta chains in this list originate from one sample, sequenced in a study of PD-L1 blockade in urothelial cancer. Libraries were prepared by immunoSEQ multiplex PCR; TCRdb keeps only in-frame clonotypes and omits some of them. The sample has 65,000 to 85,000 clones, more than 85% seen once. Described time point: peripheral blood 6 weeks after treatment start. The specimen was PBMCs, collected around atezolizumab (anti-PD-L1) treatment. The receptors shown here come from a woman older than 75 with urothelial cancer.

This chain links TRBV27 with TRBJ1-1; D gene ambiguous. The germline V gene encodes CDR1 MNHEY and CDR2 SMNVEV (reference sequence). The CDR3 has 15 amino acids. V was cut by 6 bases and J by 1 base, with 15 bases left in between. CDR3 nucleotides: TGTGCCAGCAGCTCCGGAGTTTATACGAACACTGAAGCTTTCTTT. Protein product: CASSSGVYTNTEAFF.

The J gene is TRBJ1-2, the V gene TRBV27; D unclear. The CDR3 length is 16 residues. With 6 bases removed from V and 0 bases from J, the gap between germline ends came to 17 bases. From germline, CDR1 is MNHEY and CDR2 SMNVEV (reference sequence). CDR3 protein: CASSQNRVLANYGYTF. The CDR3, as DNA: TGTGCCAGCAGCCAAAACCGGGTCCTAGCTAACTATGGCTACACCTTC.

This clone was counted between two and nine times. V usage is TRBV9 and J usage is TRBJ1-4; maybe TRBD1 (6 bases). V was pared by 3 bases and J by 10 bases, with 22 bases between. This CDR3 spans 16 amino acids. The V gene's germline CDR1 is SGDLS and CDR2 YYNGEE. As DNA, the CDR3 is TGTGCCAGCAGCGAAAGGACCGGGACACCCAGGGGAAAACTGTTTTTT. This gives the protein CASSERTGTPRGKLFF.

The chain uses TRBV30 and TRBJ1-3; 7 positions match TRBD1. The CDR3 totals 15 residues. Trimming removed 4 bases from V and 0 bases from J; junction bases left unmatched: 6. In germline, CDR1 is GTSNPN, CDR2 SVGIG (reference sequence). The CDR3 is CAWTTGLGSGNTIYF. The DNA of the CDR3 is TGTGCCTGGACGACAGGGCTTGGCTCTGGAAACACCATATATTTT.

Concerning this clone: An end of the junction differs from the germline gene, which may be a read error. The V and J genes are TRBV30 and TRBJ2-2; TRBD2 aligns across 11 bases. CDR3 length equals 15 residues. Germline CDR1 is GTSNPN and CDR2 is SVGIG (reference sequence). The CDR3, as DNA: TGTGCCCGGAGGGGACTAGCGGCCAACACCGGGGAGCTGTTTTTT. It translates to CARRGLAANTGELFF.

The chain uses TRBV7-6 and TRBJ2-7; 10 nucleotides match TRBD1. V was clipped by 4 bases and J by 11 bases; unmatched bases: 5. The V gene's germline CDR1 is SGHVS and CDR2 FNYEAQ. The CDR3 runs 12 residues. Here the CDR3 reads CASSSDRGLKYF. CDR3 DNA sequence: TGTGCCAGCAGCTCAGACAGGGGGCTGAAGTACTTC.

This clone was detected only a few times. Written as DNA, the CDR3 is TGCGCCAGCAGCTTGACAGGGGCAAACACCGGGGAGCTGTTTTTT. Its translation is CASSLTGANTGELFF. The V gene is TRBV5-1, the J gene TRBJ2-2; 7 nucleotides line up with TRBD1. The germline V gene encodes CDR1 SGHRS and CDR2 YFSETQ. After removal of 1 base from V and 2 bases from J, the junction contained 2 bases not matched to a gene. The CDR3 length is 15 residues.

The rearrangement uses TRBV7-6 and TRBJ2-1, with 7 bases aligning to TRBD2. Trimming removed 0 bases from V and 0 bases from J; junction bases left unmatched: 2. The CDR3 extends over 16 amino acids. Germline lookup yields CDR1 SGHVS and CDR2 FNYEAQ. The CDR3 DNA follows: TGTGCCAGCAGCTTAGCGGGAGGGCCCTCCTACAATGAGCAGTTCTTC. Translated: CASSLAGGPSYNEQFF.

The rearrangement links TRBV5-1 to TRBJ2-5; TRBD2 matches at 7 bases. The CDR3 totals 15 residues. V dropped 3 bases and J dropped 4; count of bases not matched to a gene: 9. Germline V gene sequence: CDR1 SGHRS, CDR2 YFSETQ. CDR3 coding DNA: TGCGCCAGCAGCTCGGGGGGAGGAGGTCGAGAGACCCAGTACTTC. Its protein product is CASSSGGGGRETQYF.

The chain couples TRBV5-4 to TRBJ2-7; TRBD1 is a possible D gene (6 bases). The CDR3 is made up of 15 amino acids. CDR1 is SGHNT and CDR2 is YYREEE in the germline V gene (reference sequence). V lost 0 bases to trimming and J lost 1 base, with 11 bases between them. The CDR3 region is CASSLVGARSYEQYF. CDR3 nucleotide sequence: TGTGCCAGCAGCTTGGTGGGGGCGAGATCCTACGAGCAGTACTTC.

This rearrangement joins TRBV6-1 to TRBJ1-5; maybe TRBD1 (6 bases). V was cut by 5 bases and J by 0 bases, with 11 bases left in between. Germline CDR1 and CDR2: MNHNS and SASEGT. The CDR3 has 15 residues. The CDR3 region has the DNA TGTGCCAGCAGTCGGACAGCGGATAGCAATCAGCCCCAGCATTTT. Translation: CASSRTADSNQPQHF.

This chain joins TRBV30 and TRBJ1-1, with D unclear. CDR3 length: 12 residues. Germline V gives CDR1 GTSNPN, CDR2 SVGIG (reference sequence). V lost 5 bases and J 7 bases, leaving 14 bases between the germline ends. Here the CDR3 reads CAWGTGVGEAFF. DNA of the CDR3: TGTGCCTGGGGAACCGGGGTCGGTGAAGCTTTCTTT.

This chain joins TRBV5-6 and TRBJ2-7, with 7 bases lining up with TRBD1. Germline CDR1 reads SGHDT; CDR2 reads YYEEEE. The CDR3 has 14 amino acids. The J segment lost 3 bases and the V segment lost 3 bases, leaving 6 bases of the junction unmatched. CDR3 DNA sequence: TGTGCCAGCAGCTCGACAGGGACCCTCTACGAGCAGTACTTC. This translates into CASSSTGTLYEQYF.

This clone was picked up one time. This sequence joins TRBV5-1 and TRBJ1-5; 7 nucleotides match TRBD1. Per germline, CDR1 SGHRS and CDR2 YFSETQ. The CDR3 is 14 amino acids. V was clipped by 4 bases and J by 7 bases; unmatched bases: 8. CDR3 nucleotides: TGCGCCAGCAGCCCGACAGGGCCCAGCCAGCCCCAGCATTTT. Encoded protein: CASSPTGPSQPQHF. The entire variable domain, with the rest obtained from reference TRBV5-1 and TRBJ1-5, is as follows: KAGVTQTPRYLIKTRGQQVTLSCSPISGHRSVSWYQQTPGQGLQFLFEYFSETQRNKGNFPGRFSGRQFSNSRSEMNVSTLELGDSALYLCASSPTGPSQPQHFGDGTRLSIL.

The chain carries TRBV27 and TRBJ1-5, with 7 nucleotides matching TRBD1. Germline lookup yields CDR1 MNHEY and CDR2 SMNVEV (reference sequence). The CDR3 covers 14 residues. V lost 6 bases, J lost 5 bases, and 7 bases stayed unmatched. The CDR3 region is CASSFTGVDQPQHF. The DNA of the CDR3 is TGTGCCAGCAGCTTTACAGGGGTGGATCAGCCCCAGCATTTT.

The chain recombines TRBV5-4 with TRBJ2-5; 7 bases fit TRBD2. Trimming cost V 4 bases and J 2 bases; bases outside gene matches: 5. The germline V gene has CDR1 SGHNT and CDR2 YYREEE (reference sequence). This CDR3 is built from 14 residues. The CDR3 spells CASSALAEQETQYF. The DNA for the CDR3 is TGTGCCAGCAGCGCTCTAGCGGAACAAGAGACCCAGTACTTC.

The chain has TRBV7-9 and TRBJ2-5; D is perhaps TRBD2 (6 bases). The CDR3 length is 16 residues. Looked up from germline, CDR1 is SEHNR and CDR2 is FQNEAQ (reference sequence). Trimming shortened V by 5 bases and J by 2 bases, and 18 bases separated the two germline ends. The CDR3 region is CASSLLGQTSQETQYF. CDR3 nucleotides: TGTGCCAGCAGCCTTTTAGGGCAGACTAGTCAAGAGACCCAGTACTTC.

The V call is TRBV9, the J call TRBJ1-2, with TRBD1 matching over 7 bases. Germline values: CDR1 SGDLS, CDR2 YYNGEE. J gave up 3 bases and V 3 bases, and 8 bases lay outside the gene matches. This CDR3 contains 15 residues. This CDR3 reads CASSAPTGWDYGYTF. The CDR3 nucleotides read TGTGCCAGCAGCGCCCCGACAGGGTGGGACTATGGCTACACCTTC.

This clone was seen once. The rearrangement joins TRBV18 to TRBJ2-2; 10 nucleotides agree with TRBD1. Germline V gene sequence: CDR1 KGHSH, CDR2 LQKENI. The CDR3 runs to 15 residues. Trimming took 3 bases from V and 5 from J; bases not matched to a gene: 3. In nucleotides, the CDR3 is TGTGCCAGCTCACCGGGACAGGGGAATACCGGGGAGCTGTTTTTT. It translates to CASSPGQGNTGELFF.

The V and J genes are TRBV28 and TRBJ2-3; D possibly corresponds to TRBD2 (5 bases). Looked up from germline, CDR1 is MDHEN and CDR2 is SYDVKM. Trimming removed 5 bases at V and 0 bases at J, with 9 bases between. This CDR3 has 14 amino acids. This chain's CDR3 is CASSRDSSTDTQYF. For the CDR3, the DNA is TGTGCCAGCAGTCGGGATTCTAGCACAGATACGCAGTATTTT.